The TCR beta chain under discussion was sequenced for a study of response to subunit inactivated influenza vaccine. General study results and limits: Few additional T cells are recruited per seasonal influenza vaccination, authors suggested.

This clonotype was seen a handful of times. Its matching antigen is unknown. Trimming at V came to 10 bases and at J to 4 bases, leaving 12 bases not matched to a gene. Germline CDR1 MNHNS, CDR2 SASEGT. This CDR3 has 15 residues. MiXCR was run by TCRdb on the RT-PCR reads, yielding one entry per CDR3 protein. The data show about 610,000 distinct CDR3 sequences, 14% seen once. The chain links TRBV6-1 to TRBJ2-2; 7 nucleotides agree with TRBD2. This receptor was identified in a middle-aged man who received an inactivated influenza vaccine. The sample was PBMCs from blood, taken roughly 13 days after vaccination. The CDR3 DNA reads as TGTGCCACAGTAAAAAGCGGGAAGGGCACCGGGGAGCTGTTTTTT. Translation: CATVKSGKGTGELFF.